These 18 T cell receptor beta chains share one sample of origin, sequenced in a study of T cell repertoires in cytomegalovirus infection (dated by TCRdb to between 2017 and 2020). No antigen is known for these receptors. Sequencing used an Illumina HiSeq 1500. Starting from the raw public reads, TCRdb applied fastp trimming at Q25, assembled clones with MiXCR and retained in-frame beta chains. Entries that share a CDR3 protein sequence are merged under the most common genes and DNA. This sample lists roughly 730,000 distinct CDR3 sequences; around 30% were detected once. Of the sample, around a sixth falls within the top ten clones. The meaning of the sample's treatment or condition label: in vitro stimulation with specific CMV peptide epitopes to enrich CMV-specific T cells. Sequencing used cultured PBMCs, obtained from culture after CMV antigen stimulation. These receptors originate from a human donor in good health (CMV status not recorded). Some clones in this sample may be carry-over from other donors' samples.

The chain recombines TRBV20-1 with TRBJ1-4; D remains ambiguous. V lost 5 bases to trimming and J lost 5 bases, with 18 bases between them. Germline V gives CDR1 DFQATT, CDR2 SNEGSKA (reference sequence). This CDR3 comprises 15 residues. Here the CDR3 DNA reads TGCAGTGCTGGGCCCCGGGCAGCACAGAATGAAAAACTGTTTTTT. Protein product: CSAGPRAAQNEKLFF.

The chain employs TRBV7-2 and TRBJ1-2; D remains ambiguous. The V end was cut by 1 base, the J end by 4 bases, with 7 bases between. Per germline, CDR1 SGHTA and CDR2 FQGNSA. CDR3 length: 13 amino acids. CDR3 bases: TGTGCCAGCAGCTTAGTACAGCTCTATGGCTACACCTTC. As protein: CASSLVQLYGYTF. Using reference TRBV7-2 and TRBJ1-2 for the parts outside the CDR3, the full variable domain is GAGVSQSPSNKVTEKGKDVELRCDPISGHTALYWYRQSLGQGLEFLIYFQGNSAPDKSGLPSDRFSAERTGGSVSTLTIQRTQQEDSAVYLCASSLVQLYGYTFGSGTRLTVV.

V and J are TRBV7-6 and TRBJ1-3; the D gene is possibly TRBD1 (5 bases). The germline CDR1 and CDR2 sequences are SGHVS and FNYEAQ. Trimming took 5 bases from V and 0 from J, leaving 14 bases between them. CDR3 length: 16 residues. This CDR3 reads CASSVMGRNSGNTIYF. The CDR3, as DNA: TGTGCCAGCAGCGTTATGGGACGGAACTCTGGAAACACCATATATTTT.

The chain employs TRBV7-8 and TRBJ2-3; D is ambiguous. This CDR3 spans 14 amino acids. Germline CDR1 reads SGHVS; CDR2 reads FQNEAQ. V was trimmed by 4 bases and J by 3 bases, leaving 11 bases between them. This chain's CDR3 is CASSSFSRTDTQYF. As DNA, the CDR3 is TGTGCCAGCAGCTCCTTTTCACGTACAGATACGCAGTATTTT.

This clonotype was detected a few times. The chain is built from TRBV7-6 and TRBJ2-7, with 8 positions matching TRBD1. The CDR3 is made up of 14 amino acids. V lost 2 bases to trimming and J lost 4 bases; unmatched junction nucleotides: 4. CDR1 SGHVS and CDR2 FNYEAQ come from the germline V gene. This CDR3 reads CASSLSDREYEQYF. The CDR3 DNA follows: TGTGCCAGCAGCTTATCGGACAGGGAGTACGAGCAGTACTTC.

V gene TRBV20-1 combines with J gene TRBJ1-5; D is perhaps TRBD1 (5 bases). Trimming took off 6 bases at V and 4 bases at J, with 13 bases between the two ends. Germline V CDR1 and CDR2: DFQATT, SNEGSKA (reference sequence). CDR3 length equals 13 residues. CDR3 DNA: TGCAGTGCGGGGAGGGAGGGGAATCAGCCCCAGCATTTT. Amino acid sequence: CSAGREGNQPQHF.

The gene calls are TRBV2 and TRBJ2-7, with D tentatively TRBD2 (6 bases). This CDR3 has 15 residues. In germline, CDR1 is SNHLY, CDR2 FYNNEI. Trimming cost V 6 bases and J 3 bases, with 18 bases left between them. The CDR3 DNA follows: TGTGCCAGCAGGCGTCGGCGGGACGCAATCTACGAGCAGTACTTC. This translates into CASRRRRDAIYEQYF. Using reference TRBV2 and TRBJ2-7 for the parts outside the CDR3, the full variable domain is EPEVTQTPSHQVTQMGQEVILRCVPISNHLYFYWYRQILGQKVEFLVSFYNNEISEKSEIFDDQFSVERPDGSNFTLKIRSTKLEDSAMYFCASRRRRDAIYEQYFGPGTRLTVT.

The CDR3 loop reads CASSLVAGRRAYEQYF. CDR3 DNA sequence: TGTGCCAGCAGCTTGGTTGCAGGGAGGAGGGCCTACGAGCAGTACTTC. The chain is built from TRBV5-6 and TRBJ2-7, with D perhaps TRBD2 (6 bases). V lost 0 bases, J lost 2 bases, and 15 bases lay in between. This CDR3 contains 16 residues. CDR1 is SGHDT and CDR2 is YYEEEE in the germline V gene.

V and J are TRBV7-2 and TRBJ2-3; possible D gene TRBD2, 6 bases. This CDR3 region has 16 residues. V was pared by 2 bases and J by 6 bases, with 18 bases between. CDR1 SGHTA and CDR2 FQGNSA come from the germline V gene. The CDR3 DNA reads as TGTGCCAGCAGCTTACGACCTCTAGCGACCTCGGATACGCAGTATTTT. Translated, it gives CASSLRPLATSDTQYF. Full variable domain (outside the CDR3, taken from reference TRBV7-2 and TRBJ2-3): GAGVSQSPSNKVTEKGKDVELRCDPISGHTALYWYRQSLGQGLEFLIYFQGNSAPDKSGLPSDRFSAERTGGSVSTLTIQRTQQEDSAVYLCASSLRPLATSDTQYFGPGTRLTVL.

The rearrangement joins TRBV4-1 to TRBJ1-6; no firm D call. The CDR3 sequence is 15 residues long. Per the germline V gene, CDR1 is MGHRA and CDR2 is YSYEKL. The V end was cut by 0 bases, the J end by 9 bases, with 12 bases between. CDR3 sequence: CASSQDPGRRSPLHF. The CDR3 bases are TGCGCCAGCAGCCAAGATCCTGGGCGCCGTTCACCCCTCCACTTT.

This clonotype was recorded many times. V usage is TRBV7-2 and J usage is TRBJ1-4, with D perhaps matching TRBD1 (6 bases). The CDR3 is 16 residues long. CDR1 and CDR2 from the germline V gene are SGHTA and FQGNSA. V lost 2 bases and J 0 bases, leaving 10 bases between the germline ends. In nucleotides, the CDR3 is TGTGCCAGCAGCTTAACAGGGCCGTCAACTAATGAAAAACTGTTTTTT. Amino acids: CASSLTGPSTNEKLFF.

The chain couples TRBV4-3 to TRBJ2-7; TRBD2 matches 7 bases. The V gene end was trimmed by 3 bases and the J gene end by 3 bases; junction bases not matched to a gene: 8. The CDR3 has 15 amino acids. CDR1 and CDR2 (germline): LGHNA, YSLEER. DNA for the CDR3: TGCGCCAGCAGCCAGGGGAGGGAGGGCCTCTACGAGCAGTACTTC. This translates into CASSQGREGLYEQYF.

The chain carries TRBV27 and TRBJ2-3, with 10 bases that match TRBD1. CDR1 and CDR2 from the germline V gene are MNHEY and SMNVEV (reference sequence). V lost 4 bases and J lost 1; bases outside the gene matches: 5. This CDR3 is 16 amino acids long. In DNA form, the CDR3 reads TGTGCCAGCAGTTCCCTCGGGACAGGGGGCACAGATACGCAGTATTTT. It codes for CASSSLGTGGTDTQYF.

The gene calls are TRBV20-1 and TRBJ1-2; no firm D call. Germline V lookup: CDR1 DFQATT, CDR2 SNEGSKA (reference sequence). This CDR3 has 12 amino acids. V was clipped by 0 bases and J by 8 bases, with 10 bases between them. For the CDR3, the DNA is TGCAGTGCTAGAGATGCCGGGAGGGGCTACACCTTC. Its translation: CSARDAGRGYTF.

The J gene is TRBJ2-5, the V gene TRBV20-1; tentatively, D is TRBD1 or TRBD2 (5 bases each). Germline V lookup: CDR1 DFQATT, CDR2 SNEGSKA (reference sequence). This CDR3 region has 12 residues. V was shortened by 5 bases and J by 3 bases, with 10 bases between the two germline ends. CDR3 in amino acids: CSAGGVEETQYF. CDR3 DNA: TGCAGTGCTGGGGGAGTAGAAGAGACCCAGTACTTC.

The chain recombines TRBV6-6 with TRBJ2-7; tentatively, D is TRBD2 (5 bases). The CDR3 is 23 amino acids. V was pared by 0 bases and J by 0 bases, with 33 bases between. Germline loops: CDR1 MNHNY, CDR2 SVGAGI (reference sequence). The CDR3 DNA reads TGTGCCAGCAGTTACTCGATGTTCCCCAAGCGGAGTAAACCCAATAAGAGCTCCTACGAGCAGTACTTC. It specifies CASSYSMFPKRSKPNKSSYEQYF.

At least ten counts were recorded for this clonotype. This chain links TRBV7-2 with TRBJ2-7, with TRBD2 matching over 7 bases. This CDR3 region has 15 residues. Germline assignment: CDR1 SGHTA and CDR2 FQGNSA. Germline trimming cut 0 bases from V and 1 base from J; bases unmatched to any gene: 3. CDR3 in DNA: TGTGCCAGCAGCTTAGCTGGCGGGAGTTCCTACGAGCAGTACTTC. Translated, it gives CASSLAGGSSYEQYF.

Only a few counts were recorded for this clonotype. The chain links TRBV12-3 or TRBV12-4 to TRBJ2-3, with D possibly matching TRBD2 (5 bases). The V and J ends lost 4 bases and 4 bases respectively, with 18 bases between them. The CDR3 has 16 residues. Written as DNA, the CDR3 is TGTGCCAGCAGTTCGCTAGTGCCGGGAAAGTCAGATACGCAGTATTTT. It encodes CASSSLVPGKSDTQYF.